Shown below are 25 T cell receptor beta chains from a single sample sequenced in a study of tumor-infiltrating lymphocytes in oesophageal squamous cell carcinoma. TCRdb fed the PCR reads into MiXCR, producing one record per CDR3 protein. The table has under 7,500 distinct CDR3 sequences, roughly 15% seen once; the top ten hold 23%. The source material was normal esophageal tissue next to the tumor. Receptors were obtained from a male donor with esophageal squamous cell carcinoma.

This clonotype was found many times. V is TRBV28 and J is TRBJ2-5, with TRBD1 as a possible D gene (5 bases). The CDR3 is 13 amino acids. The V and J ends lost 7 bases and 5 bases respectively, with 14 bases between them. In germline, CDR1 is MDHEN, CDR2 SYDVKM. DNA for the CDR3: TGTGCCAGCATGCAGACAGACCGGGAGACCCAGTACTTC. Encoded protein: CASMQTDRETQYF.

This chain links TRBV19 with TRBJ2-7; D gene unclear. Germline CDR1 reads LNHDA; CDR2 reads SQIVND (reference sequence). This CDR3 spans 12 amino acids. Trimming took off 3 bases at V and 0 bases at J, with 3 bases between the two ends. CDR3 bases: TGTGCCAGTAGTATGAGCTCCTACGAGCAGTACTTC. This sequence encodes CASSMSSYEQYF.

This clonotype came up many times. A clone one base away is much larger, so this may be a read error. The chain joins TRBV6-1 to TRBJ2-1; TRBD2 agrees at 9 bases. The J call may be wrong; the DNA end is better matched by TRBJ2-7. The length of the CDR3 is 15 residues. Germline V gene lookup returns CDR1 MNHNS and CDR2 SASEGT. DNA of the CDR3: TGTGCCAGCACCAGATTGGCGGGGGGGTACAATGAGCAGTACTTC. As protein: CASTRLAGGYNEQYF.

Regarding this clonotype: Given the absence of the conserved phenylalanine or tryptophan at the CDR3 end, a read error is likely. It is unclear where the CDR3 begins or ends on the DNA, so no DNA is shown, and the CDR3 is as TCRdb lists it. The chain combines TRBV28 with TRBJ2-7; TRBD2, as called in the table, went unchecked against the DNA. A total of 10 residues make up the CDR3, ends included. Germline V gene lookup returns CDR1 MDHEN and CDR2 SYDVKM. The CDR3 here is CASSLTGLAG.

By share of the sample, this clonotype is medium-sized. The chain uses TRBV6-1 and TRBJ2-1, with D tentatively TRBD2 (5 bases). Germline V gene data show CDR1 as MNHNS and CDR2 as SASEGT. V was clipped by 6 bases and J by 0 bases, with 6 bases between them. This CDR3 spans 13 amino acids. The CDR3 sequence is CASSRDSYNEQFF. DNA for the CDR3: TGTGCCAGCAGCCGGGACTCCTACAATGAGCAGTTCTTC.

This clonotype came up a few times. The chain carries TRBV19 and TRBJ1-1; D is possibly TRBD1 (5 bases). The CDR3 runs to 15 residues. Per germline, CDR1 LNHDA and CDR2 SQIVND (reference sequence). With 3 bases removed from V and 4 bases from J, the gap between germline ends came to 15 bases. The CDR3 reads CASSMRIQGGTEAFF. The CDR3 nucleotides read TGTGCCAGTAGTATGAGGATCCAGGGTGGCACTGAAGCTTTCTTT.

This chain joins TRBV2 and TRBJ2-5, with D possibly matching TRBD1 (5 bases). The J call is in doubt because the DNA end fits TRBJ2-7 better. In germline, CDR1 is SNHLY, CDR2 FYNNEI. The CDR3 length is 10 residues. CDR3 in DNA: TGTGCCAGAGGACAAGGCGAGCAGTACTTC. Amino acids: CARGQGEQYF.

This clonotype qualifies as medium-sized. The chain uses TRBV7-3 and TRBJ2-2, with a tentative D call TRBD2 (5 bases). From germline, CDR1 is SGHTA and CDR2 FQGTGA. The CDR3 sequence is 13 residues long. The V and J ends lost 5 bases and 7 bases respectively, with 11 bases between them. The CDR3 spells CASSPSGIGELFF. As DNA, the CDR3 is TGTGCCAGCAGCCCCTCCGGGATCGGGGAGCTGTTTTTT.

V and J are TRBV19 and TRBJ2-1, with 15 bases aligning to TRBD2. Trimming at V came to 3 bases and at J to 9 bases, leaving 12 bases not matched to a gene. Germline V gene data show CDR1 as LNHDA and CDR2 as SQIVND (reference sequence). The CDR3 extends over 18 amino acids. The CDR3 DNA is TGTGCCAGTAGTATGGGGACTAGCGGGGGGACTAGGGCATTTGAGCAGTTCTTC. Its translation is CASSMGTSGGTRAFEQFF.

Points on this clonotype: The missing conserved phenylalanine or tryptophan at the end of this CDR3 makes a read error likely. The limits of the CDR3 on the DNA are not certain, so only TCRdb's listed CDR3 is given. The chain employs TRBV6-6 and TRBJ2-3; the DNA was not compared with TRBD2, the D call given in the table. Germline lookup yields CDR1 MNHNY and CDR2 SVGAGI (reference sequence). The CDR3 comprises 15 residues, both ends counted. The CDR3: CATELAGGLEQFFGP.

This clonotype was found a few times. Written as DNA, the CDR3 is TGTGCCAGTAGTAAGACAGGGATCAACTATGGCTACACCTTC. It codes for CASSKTGINYGYTF. The chain uses TRBV19 and TRBJ1-2; 7 nucleotides match TRBD1. Germline-derived CDR1 and CDR2 are LNHDA and SQIVND (reference sequence). V lost 4 bases and J lost 2; bases outside the gene matches: 4. CDR3 length: 14 residues.

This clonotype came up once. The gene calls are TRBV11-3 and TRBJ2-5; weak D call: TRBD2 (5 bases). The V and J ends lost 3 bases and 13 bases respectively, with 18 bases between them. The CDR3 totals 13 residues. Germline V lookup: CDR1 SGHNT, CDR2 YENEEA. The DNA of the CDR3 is TGTGCCAGCAGCTTGCAGTACACCGGGGAGCTGTACTTC. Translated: CASSLQYTGELYF.

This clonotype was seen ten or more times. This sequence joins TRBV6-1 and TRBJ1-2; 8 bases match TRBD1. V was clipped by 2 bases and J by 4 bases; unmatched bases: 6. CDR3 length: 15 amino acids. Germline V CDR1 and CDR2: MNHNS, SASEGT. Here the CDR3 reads CASSELPTGGYGYTF. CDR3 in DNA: TGTGCCAGCAGTGAACTCCCCACAGGGGGCTATGGCTACACCTTC.

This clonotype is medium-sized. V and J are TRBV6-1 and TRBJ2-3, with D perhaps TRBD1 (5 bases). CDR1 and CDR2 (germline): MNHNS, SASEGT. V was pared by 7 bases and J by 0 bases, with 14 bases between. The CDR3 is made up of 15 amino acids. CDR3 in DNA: TGTGCCAGCACCAAAAAGTGGGGCAGCACAGATACGCAGTATTTT. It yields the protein CASTKKWGSTDTQYF.

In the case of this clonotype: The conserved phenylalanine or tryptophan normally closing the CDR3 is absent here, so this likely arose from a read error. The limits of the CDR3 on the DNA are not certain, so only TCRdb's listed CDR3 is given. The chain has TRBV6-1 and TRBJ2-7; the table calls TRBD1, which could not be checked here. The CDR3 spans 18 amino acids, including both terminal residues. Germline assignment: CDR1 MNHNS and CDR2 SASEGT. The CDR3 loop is CASTMEGQGRIYGYTFGS.

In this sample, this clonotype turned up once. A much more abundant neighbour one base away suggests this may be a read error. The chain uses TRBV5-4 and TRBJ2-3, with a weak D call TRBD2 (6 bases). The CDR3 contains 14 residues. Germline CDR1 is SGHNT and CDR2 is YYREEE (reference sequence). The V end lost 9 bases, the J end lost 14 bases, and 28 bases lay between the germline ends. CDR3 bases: TGTGCCACCGAACCGGCGGGGAACACCGGGGAGCTGTATTTT. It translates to CATEPAGNTGELYF.

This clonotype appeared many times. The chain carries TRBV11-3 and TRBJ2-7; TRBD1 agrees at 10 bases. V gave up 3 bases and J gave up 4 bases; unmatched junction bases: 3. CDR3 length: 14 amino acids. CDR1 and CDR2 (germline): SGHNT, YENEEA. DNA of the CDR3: TGTGCCAGCAGCTTGACAGGGGGCGGGTACGAGCAGTACTTC. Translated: CASSLTGGGYEQYF.

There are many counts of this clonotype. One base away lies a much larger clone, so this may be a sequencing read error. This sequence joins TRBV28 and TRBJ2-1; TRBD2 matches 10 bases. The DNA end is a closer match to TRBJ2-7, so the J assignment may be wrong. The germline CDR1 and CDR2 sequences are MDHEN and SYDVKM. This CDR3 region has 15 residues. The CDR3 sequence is CASSPLAGVYNEQYF. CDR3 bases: TGTGCCAGCAGTCCCCTAGCGGGGGTGTACAATGAGCAGTACTTC.

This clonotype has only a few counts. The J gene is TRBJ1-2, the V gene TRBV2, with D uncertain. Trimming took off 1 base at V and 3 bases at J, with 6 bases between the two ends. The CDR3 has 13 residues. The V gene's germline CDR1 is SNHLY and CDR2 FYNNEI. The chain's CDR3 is CASSEDSDYGYTF. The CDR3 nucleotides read TGTGCCAGCAGTGAAGATTCCGACTATGGCTACACCTTC.

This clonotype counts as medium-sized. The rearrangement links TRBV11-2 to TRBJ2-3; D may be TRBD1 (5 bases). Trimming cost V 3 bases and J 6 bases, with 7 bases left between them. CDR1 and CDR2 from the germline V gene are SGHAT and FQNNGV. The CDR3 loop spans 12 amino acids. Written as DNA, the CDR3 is TGTGCCAGCAGCTTGGGGCGGGATACGCAGTATTTT. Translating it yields CASSLGRDTQYF.

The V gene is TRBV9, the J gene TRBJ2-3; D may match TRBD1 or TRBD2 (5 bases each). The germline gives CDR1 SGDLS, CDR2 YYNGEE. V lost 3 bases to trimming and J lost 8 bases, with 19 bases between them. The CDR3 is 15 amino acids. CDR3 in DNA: TGTGCCAGCAGCGCCGGGACCTTGGGTAGGGGTACGCAGTATTTT. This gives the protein CASSAGTLGRGTQYF.

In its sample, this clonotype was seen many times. The CDR3 region is CASSIGLAAEQYF. For the CDR3, the DNA is TGTGCCAGCAGCATCGGACTAGCAGCCGAGCAGTACTTC. The rearrangement links TRBV11-2 to TRBJ2-7; the match to TRBD2 covers 8 bases. Germline values: CDR1 SGHAT, CDR2 FQNNGV. This CDR3 is 13 amino acids long. V dropped 5 bases and J dropped 6; count of bases not matched to a gene: 6. Drawing the rest from reference TRBV11-2 and TRBJ2-7, the complete variable domain is EAGVAQSPRYKIIEKRQSVAFWCNPISGHATLYWYQQILGQGPKLLIQFQNNGVVDDSQLPKDRFSAERLKGVDSTLKIQPAKLEDSAVYLCASSIGLAAEQYFGPGTRLTVT.

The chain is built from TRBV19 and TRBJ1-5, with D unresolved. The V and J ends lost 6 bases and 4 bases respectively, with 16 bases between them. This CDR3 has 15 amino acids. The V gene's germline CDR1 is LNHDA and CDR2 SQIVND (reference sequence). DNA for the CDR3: TGTGCCAGTAGGATCCAAGGGAAAGGAAATCAGCCCCAGCATTTT. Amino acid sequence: CASRIQGKGNQPQHF.

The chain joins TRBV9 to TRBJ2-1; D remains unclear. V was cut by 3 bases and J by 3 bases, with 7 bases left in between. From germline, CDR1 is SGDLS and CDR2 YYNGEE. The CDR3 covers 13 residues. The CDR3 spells CASSDGLYNEQFF. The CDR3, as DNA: TGTGCCAGCAGCGACGGCCTCTACAATGAGCAGTTCTTC.

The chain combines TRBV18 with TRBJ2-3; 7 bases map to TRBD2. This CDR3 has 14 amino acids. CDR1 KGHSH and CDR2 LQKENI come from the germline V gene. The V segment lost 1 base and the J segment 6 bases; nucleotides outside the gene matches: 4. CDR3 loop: CASSPLRGRDTQYF. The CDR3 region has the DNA TGTGCCAGCTCACCACTGCGGGGGAGGGATACGCAGTATTTT.